The rows below give T cell receptor beta chains drawn from one sample of a study of blood T cell repertoires in COVID-19. Only in-frame clones appear in the TCRdb table, and some are missing; sequencing was by immunoSEQ multiplex PCR. Of about 110,000 clones detected, approximately 90% appear once; the ten largest clones hold approximately 3.3%. The sample consisted of peripheral blood. These receptors were taken from a woman between 45 and 60 years old with acute or convalescent COVID-19. Both conserved end residues are part of each CDR3. Each record gives: D gene, V gene, J gene, CDR3 length, clone size, CDR3 DNA, CDR3 protein. A D gene is named only where the DNA matches it firmly. The listing skips clone size in some rows; elsewhere it reads once, few, many or a size class.

>TRBD2|TRBV27|TRBJ2-2|16|-
TGTGCCAGCAGTTTAGGGGGGGTCCCAGGGTACGGGGAGCTGTTTTTT
CASSLGGVPGYGELFF
>TRBD1|TRBV28|TRBJ1-1|15|-
TGTGCCAGCAGTCTCGGGACAGCCATGAACACTGAAGCTTTCTTT
CASSLGTAMNTEAFF
>TRBD1|TRBV2|TRBJ2-4|13|many
TGTGCCAGCGGCCGGGACAGAGGAAACATTCAGTACTTC
CASGRDRGNIQYF
>TRBD1|TRBV7-9|TRBJ1-4|14|-
TGTGCCAGCAGCCCGGGACAGCGGGCCGAAAAACTGTTTTTT
CASSPGQRAEKLFF
>TRBD2|TRBV24-1|TRBJ2-1|14|-
TGTGCCACCAGTGACCGACTAGCGGGATATGAGCAGTTCTTC
CATSDRLAGYEQFF
>-|TRBV6-6|TRBJ2-7|16|few
TGTGCCAGCAGTTACGGCGGGGACCTACGGGACTACGAGCAGTACTTC
CASSYGGDLRDYEQYF
>-|TRBV7-2|TRBJ2-1|12|-
TGTGCCAGCAGCTCCGGCTACAATGAGCAGTTCTTC
CASSSGYNEQFF
>TRBD2|TRBV14|TRBJ2-1|18|-
TGTGCCAGCAGCCAAGAGGGGCTACTAGCGGGAGGGCACAATGAGCAGTTCTTC
CASSQEGLLAGGHNEQFF
>-|TRBV15|TRBJ2-5|17|-
TGTGCCACCAGCAGGGCGCCTCAGGGGAGGGGCGGAGGGACCCAGTACTTC
CATSRAPQGRGGGTQYF
>TRBD1|TRBV9|TRBJ2-7|14|-
TGTGCCAGCAGCGTAGAACAGGGGTCCTACGAGCAGTACTTC
CASSVEQGSYEQYF
>TRBD2|TRBV24-1|TRBJ2-1|17|-
TGTGCCACCAGTGATTCAATAGCGGGAGGGCGAGTCAATGAGCAGTTCTTC
CATSDSIAGGRVNEQFF
>-|TRBV5-1|TRBJ2-4|15|-
TGCGCCAGCAGCCCCGCACAGGGCGGTGTGGACATTCAGTACTTC
CASSPAQGGVDIQYF
>-|TRBV7-9|TRBJ2-3|14|-
TGTGCCAGCAGCTTGAGGGATCCCACAGATACGCAGTATTTT
CASSLRDPTDTQYF
>TRBD2|TRBV11-2|TRBJ2-2|17|once
TGTGCCAGCACCCTAAACCCCCGACTAGCGGCTACCGGGGAGCTGTTTTTT
CASTLNPRLAATGELFF
>TRBD1|TRBV3-1/TRBV3-2|TRBJ2-1|13|-
TGTGCCAGCAGCCATACGGACAGGGGGAGCCGGTTCTTC
CASSHTDRGSRFF
>-|TRBV18|TRBJ1-1|15|-
TGTGCCAGCTCACAGGGGGTTGGCAGGAACACTGAAGCTTTCTTT
CASSQGVGRNTEAFF
>-|TRBV10-1|TRBJ2-7|12|-
TGCGCCAGCAGCGCGGACAGCTACGAGCAGTACTTC
CASSADSYEQYF
>TRBD1|TRBV5-1|TRBJ2-6|18|-
TGCGCCAGCAGCTTGGCGGACAGGGGGCGGCCTGGGGCCAACGTCCTGACTTTC
CASSLADRGRPGANVLTF
>TRBD2|TRBV4-1|TRBJ2-7|16|-
TGCGCCAGCAGCCGGCACAGCGGGAGTAGGGACTACGAGCAGTACTTC
CASSRHSGSRDYEQYF
>TRBD2|TRBV18|TRBJ2-1|15|-
TGTGCCAGCTCACCTCAGCGGGAGGGCAGCAATGAGCAGTTCTTC
CASSPQREGSNEQFF
>-|TRBV10-3|TRBJ2-1|18|-
TGTGCCATCGGACAAAGACAGGTTGGGCTGGGGCGGGAGAATGAGCAGTTCTTC
CAIGQRQVGLGRENEQFF
>-|TRBV5-1|TRBJ2-1|13|few
TGCGCCAGCAGCCCGCGCCCGGGACACGGGCAGTTCTTC
CASSPRPGHGQFF
>-|TRBV5-1|TRBJ2-2|16|-
TGCGCCAGCAGCTTGTCGCAGGGGCCGAACACCGGGGAGCTGTTTTTT
CASSLSQGPNTGELFF
>TRBD1|TRBV6-5|TRBJ1-4|13|-
TGTGCCAGCAGCCGGGACAGGGGTGCCGTACTGTTTTTT
CASSRDRGAVLFF
>-|TRBV30|TRBJ2-7|15|few
TGTGCCTGGAGTCCCCTTTCCGGGAGTAAAGCCGAGCAGTACTTC
CAWSPLSGSKAEQYF
>-|TRBV25-1|TRBJ1-6|15|-
TGTGCCAGCAGCGTATCCCCGTCGTATAATTCACCCCTCCACTTT
CASSVSPSYNSPLHF
>TRBD1|TRBV6-1|TRBJ2-7|14|-
TGTGCCAGCAGTGAAGTACAGGGGACCTACGAGCAGTACTTC
CASSEVQGTYEQYF
>TRBD2|TRBV19|TRBJ2-7|15|-
TGTGCCTCCCAAAGGGCGGGAGCCCCTCCTTACGAGCAGTACTTC
CASQRAGAPPYEQYF
>TRBD2|TRBV4-2|TRBJ2-1|15|once
TGTGCCAGCAGCCGCCGCGGGAGGCCCGCGGATGAGCAGTTCTTC
CASSRRGRPADEQFF
>TRBD1|TRBV5-1|TRBJ1-6|15|-
TGCGCCAGCAGCGCGGGACAGGGTGGTAATTCACCCCTCCACTTT
CASSAGQGGNSPLHF
>-|TRBV6-5|TRBJ1-5|16|-
TGTGCCAGCAGTTACGGGGGGTGGGGTGTGGATCAGCCCCAGCATTTT
CASSYGGWGVDQPQHF
>TRBD2|TRBV30|TRBJ2-1|14|once
TGTGCCTGGGGTCGTAGCGGGGTTGGAGATGAGCAGTTCTTC
CAWGRSGVGDEQFF
>-|TRBV10-3|TRBJ1-5|14|-
TGTGCCACCAGACGCAGATCGGGGGGTCAGCCCCAGCATTTT
CATRRRSGGQPQHF